Listed below are T cell receptor beta chains from one sample, sequenced in a study of T cell repertoires in cytomegalovirus infection. From the reads, TCRdb called clonotypes with MiXCR, one entry per CDR3 protein. The profile covers nearly 450,000 distinct CDR3 sequences, with around 32% appearing a single time and approximately 13% taken by the ten largest. Sequences were obtained from PBMCs. These receptors originate from a human donor in good health (CMV status not recorded). Some clones in this sample may be carry-over from other donors' samples. The CDR3 runs from the conserved cysteine through the conserved F or W. The D gene is left open where the match is weak. Part of the rows lack a size; the others show once, few, many or a class for expanded clones.

size	D	V	J	CDR3	DNA
few	-	TRBV20-1	TRBJ1-6	CSARAGRFSYNSPLHF	TGCAGTGCTAGAGCAGGGAGGTTCTCCTATAATTCACCCCTCCACTTT
-	TRBD2	TRBV20-1	TRBJ2-7	CSARGGSGVFYEQYF	TGCAGTGCTAGAGGGGGGAGCGGGGTATTCTACGAGCAGTACTTC
few	-	TRBV5-8	TRBJ2-5	CASRASGGRLQETQYF	TGTGCCAGCAGGGCCTCGGGGGGCAGACTCCAAGAGACCCAGTACTTC
many	-	TRBV12-3/TRBV12-4	TRBJ1-4	CASSWGGATNEKLFF	TGTGCCAGCAGTTGGGGGGGGGCAACTAATGAAAAACTGTTTTTT
-	TRBD1	TRBV27	TRBJ1-2	CASSSTGAGYTF	TGTGCCAGCAGTTCAACAGGGGCCGGCTACACCTTC
few	TRBD2	TRBV5-4	TRBJ2-2	CASRLAGGPGELFF	TGTGCCAGCAGGCTAGCGGGGGGGCCCGGGGAGCTGTTTTTT
many	-	TRBV12-3/TRBV12-4	TRBJ2-6	CASSLVGSGANVLTF	TGTGCCAGCAGTTTAGTGGGCTCTGGGGCCAACGTCCTGACTTTC
few	-	TRBV29-1	TRBJ1-2	CSVSDNYGYTF	TGCAGCGTTAGCGATAACTATGGCTACACCTTC
few	-	TRBV6-5	TRBJ2-2	CASNQGYTGELFF	TGTGCCAGCAACCAGGGGTACACCGGGGAGCTGTTTTTT
many	TRBD1	TRBV7-2	TRBJ1-1	CASSSPGTAEAFF	TGTGCCAGCAGCTCGCCTGGGACAGCTGAAGCTTTCTTT
-	-	TRBV6-2/TRBV6-3	TRBJ2-7	CASSYGGTPYEQYF	TGTGCCAGCAGTTACGGCGGGACCCCCTACGAGCAGTACTTC
few	TRBD2	TRBV6-1	TRBJ2-1	CASSESKRGGPNEQFF	TGTGCCAGCAGTGAATCAAAGCGGGGGGGACCGAATGAGCAGTTCTTC
few	TRBD1	TRBV6-5	TRBJ2-7	CASRSDRGLEQYF	TGTGCCAGCAGATCGGACAGGGGGCTCGAGCAGTACTTC
once	-	TRBV12-3/TRBV12-4	TRBJ1-2	CASMGQGFSGYTF	TGTGCCAGCATGGGGCAGGGGTTCTCTGGCTACACCTTC
-	-	TRBV12-3/TRBV12-4	TRBJ1-1	CASSFGTNTEAFF	TGTGCCAGCAGTTTTGGAACTAACACTGAAGCTTTCTTT
many	TRBD1	TRBV10-2	TRBJ1-5	CASSWDRNNQPQHF	TGCGCCAGCAGTTGGGACAGAAACAATCAGCCCCAGCATTTT
-	TRBD1	TRBV6-2/TRBV6-3	TRBJ2-1	CASSYPGQGQFF	TGTGCCAGCAGTTACCCGGGACAGGGGCAGTTCTTC
-	-	TRBV3-1	TRBJ1-1	CASSQEVVWGTEAFF	TGTGCCAGCAGCCAAGAGGTGGTTTGGGGCACTGAAGCTTTCTTT
-	-	TRBV2	TRBJ1-4	CASIEGIGSTNEKLFF	TGTGCCAGCATCGAGGGGATTGGCTCAACTAATGAAAAACTGTTTTTT
many	-	TRBV7-6	TRBJ2-7	CASSSATSTGEQYF	TGTGCCAGCAGCTCCGCGACGTCCACGGGAGAGCAGTACTTC
-	-	TRBV19	TRBJ2-7	CASSSGRGLVNEQYF	TGTGCCAGTAGTTCGGGAAGAGGGTTGGTAAACGAGCAGTACTTC
few	-	TRBV20-1	TRBJ2-3	CSATRNPNPDTQYF	TGCAGTGCTACTAGAAACCCCAACCCAGATACGCAGTATTTT
-	TRBD1	TRBV7-4	TRBJ1-4	CASRSPGQGEKLFF	TGTGCAAGCAGATCACCGGGACAGGGCGAAAAACTGTTTTTT
-	TRBD1	TRBV24-1	TRBJ2-7	CATSAPGGTYEQYF	TGTGCCACCAGTGCTCCAGGGGGTACCTACGAGCAGTACTTC
few	TRBD1	TRBV24-1	TRBJ1-5	CATSDTGTGIGSNQPQHF	TGTGCCACCAGTGATACCGGGACAGGGATCGGCAGCAATCAGCCCCAGCATTTT